The 10 T cell receptor beta chains in this list originate from one sample, sequenced in a study of blood T cell repertoires in COVID-19. Clones were read by immunoSEQ multiplex PCR, and TCRdb kept only the in-frame ones, dropping some. Here the sample spans 110,000 to 150,000 clones, around 81% being singletons. The sequenced material came from peripheral blood. All receptors come from a human donor in a cohort sampled during active COVID-19.

This chain joins TRBV3-1 (or the pseudogene TRBV3-2) and TRBJ2-7; 8 bases match TRBD1. The CDR3 spans 13 residues. Germline CDR1 LGHDT, CDR2 YNNKEL (reference sequence). With V trimmed by 4 bases and J by 5 bases, 4 bases remained unmatched. The CDR3 sequence: CASSLLTGDEQYF. The CDR3 DNA reads as TGTGCCAGCAGCCTGTTGACAGGGGACGAGCAGTACTTC.

V and J are TRBV27 and TRBJ2-5; tentative D call: TRBD1 (5 bases). V was clipped by 3 bases and J by 7 bases, with 12 bases between them. From germline, CDR1 is MNHEY and CDR2 SMNVEV (reference sequence). This CDR3 has 13 amino acids. The CDR3 DNA reads as TGTGCCAGCAGTTTCCAGGGTCGAACGACCCAGTACTTC. Protein product: CASSFQGRTTQYF.

This clone was seen at least ten times. The chain recombines TRBV3-1 (or the pseudogene TRBV3-2) with TRBJ2-7, with D possibly being TRBD1 (6 bases). Germline lookup yields CDR1 LGHDT and CDR2 YNNKEL (reference sequence). The CDR3 extends over 16 amino acids. V lost 2 bases and J 0 bases, leaving 14 bases between the germline ends. CDR3 in DNA: TGTGCCAGCAGCCAATTACAGGGATTTAACTCCTACGAGCAGTACTTC. Encoded protein: CASSQLQGFNSYEQYF.

The chain's CDR3 is CASSQAGGGSEAFF. The CDR3 DNA follows: TGTGCCAGCAGCCAGGCGGGGGGCGGCTCTGAAGCTTTCTTT. The chain carries TRBV11-2 and TRBJ1-1, with a weak D call TRBD1 (6 bases). The CDR3 totals 14 residues. Trimming shortened V by 5 bases and J by 6 bases, and 16 bases separated the two germline ends. Germline V lookup: CDR1 SGHAT, CDR2 FQNNGV.

The count of this clone is one. This chain uses TRBV7-2 with TRBJ1-2, with D possibly being TRBD1 (6 bases). Germline values: CDR1 SGHTA, CDR2 FQGNSA. Trimming stripped 1 base from V and 8 bases from J, with 20 bases between. CDR3 size: 16 residues. This chain's CDR3 is CASSLVAPPGAEGYTF. In nucleotides, the CDR3 is TGTGCCAGCAGCTTAGTGGCCCCCCCAGGGGCGGAGGGCTACACCTTC.

The V call is TRBV19, the J call TRBJ1-4; 8 nucleotides match TRBD1. Germline CDR1 LNHDA, CDR2 SQIVND (reference sequence). Trimming at V came to 2 bases and at J to 7 bases, leaving 3 bases not matched to a gene. The CDR3 totals 14 residues. CDR3 sequence: CASSIRTGSEKLFF. CDR3 in DNA: TGTGCCAGTAGTATACGGACAGGGAGTGAAAAACTGTTTTTT.

CDR3 region: CASSLKGIDSPLHF. The CDR3 DNA reads TGCGCCAGCAGCTTGAAGGGGATTGATTCACCCCTCCACTTT. This chain links TRBV5-1 with TRBJ1-6; possibly TRBD1 for D (5 bases). V lost 1 base to trimming and J lost 8 bases, with 10 bases between them. The CDR3 loop spans 14 amino acids. Germline values: CDR1 SGHRS, CDR2 YFSETQ.

The gene calls are TRBV14 and TRBJ2-3; 12 bases are shared with TRBD2. CDR1 is SGHDN, CDR2 FVKESK, per germline. The V gene end was trimmed by 1 base and the J gene end by 12 bases; junction bases not matched to a gene: 14. CDR3 size: 17 residues. CDR3 in amino acids: CASSQGLAGAFMGIQYF. The DNA for the CDR3 is TGTGCCAGCAGCCAAGGACTAGCGGGGGCCTTTATGGGAATACAGTATTTT.

This rearrangement joins TRBV7-2 to TRBJ2-7; D is possibly TRBD1 (6 bases). V was cut by 5 bases and J by 2 bases, with 13 bases left in between. In germline, CDR1 is SGHTA, CDR2 FQGNSA. The CDR3 covers 14 residues. As DNA, the CDR3 is TGTGCCAGCAGCCCGTGGACAGCCACCTACGAGCAGTACTTC. The encoded protein is CASSPWTATYEQYF.

The chain uses TRBV19 and TRBJ2-3; possibly TRBD2 for D (5 bases). V was shortened by 3 bases and J by 10 bases, with 8 bases between the two germline ends. Germline CDR1 and CDR2: LNHDA and SQIVND (reference sequence). The CDR3 has 11 residues. The CDR3 DNA reads TGTGCCAGTAGTATGAACGGGGCGCAGTATTTT. Translated, it gives CASSMNGAQYF.